This T cell receptor beta chain stems from a study of vaccination and CD4 T cells after COVID-19. Study overall: Post-vaccination samples were procured at a median of approximately 70 days following dose two (range 14 to 241). Points from the study as a whole: Within the convalescent patients, a median roughly 87% of the SARS-CoV-2-reactive clones were ones that appeared only post-vaccination.

Points on this clonotype: What it binds is unknown.

Noted treatment: approximately 9-day PBMC culture with coronavirus spike peptide pools or control peptides (ViraFEST assay). CD4+ T cells that had been cultured provided DNA sequenced with the Oncomine TCR Beta short-read assay. TCRdb ran MiXCR on the PCR reads and lists one entry per CDR3 protein. The sample lists 10,000 to 15,000 distinct CDR3 sequences, 47% occurring once. The CDR3 consists of 14 residues. The ends lost 5 bases at V and 6 bases at J; junction bases unmatched: 1. The V gene's germline CDR1 is MNHEY and CDR2 SMNVEV (reference sequence). Specimen: CD4+ T cells from blood, cultured in vitro. This receptor was taken from a human donor who had recovered from COVID-19. The chain employs TRBV27 and TRBJ2-5, with 15 bases lining up with TRBD2. In DNA, the CDR3 is TGTGCCAGCAGTGGGACTAGCGGGAGGAAGACCCAGTACTTC. The encoded protein is CASSGTSGRKTQYF.